A single sample gave rise to the 20 T cell receptor beta chains below, sequenced in a study of OX40 agonist ivuxolimab in advanced cancers. TCRdb's copy holds only in-frame clones and misses some; the assay was immunoSEQ multiplex PCR. Of around 40,000 clones in the sample, less than 85% were seen once. This material consisted of CD4+ or CD8+ T cells sorted from blood, taken in a trial of the OX40 agonist ivuxolimab. The receptors stem from an adult with an advanced solid tumor such as melanoma, head and neck, liver or kidney cancer.

The chain has TRBV6-5 and TRBJ2-7; TRBD2 might be the D (5 bases). With 2 bases removed from V and 0 bases from J, the gap between germline ends came to 8 bases. The germline V gene encodes CDR1 MNHEY and CDR2 SVGAGI. This CDR3 comprises 14 residues. CDR3: CASSYALASYEQYF. CDR3 nucleotide sequence: TGTGCCAGCAGTTACGCGCTAGCCTCCTACGAGCAGTACTTC.

J is TRBJ2-1 and V is TRBV7-9; 11 nucleotides align to TRBD2. The CDR3 totals 16 residues. Unmatched junction bases numbered 11, after V lost 6 bases and J lost 7 bases. Germline V gene sequence: CDR1 SEHNR, CDR2 FQNEAQ (reference sequence). CDR3 loop: CASSSPPGLAVNEQFF. CDR3 coding DNA: TGTGCCAGCAGTTCTCCTCCGGGACTAGCGGTTAATGAGCAGTTCTTC.

The sample holds a few counts of this clone. Relative to the germline gene, one junction end is altered; a read error may explain this. CDR3 amino acids: CASSEGSYGYTF. The CDR3 DNA sequence: TGTGCCAGCAGCGAGGGGAGTTATGGATACACCTTC. This chain joins TRBV6-4 and TRBJ1-2, with D maybe TRBD1 (5 bases). The CDR3 is made up of 12 amino acids. From germline, CDR1 is MRHNA and CDR2 SNTAGT.

The genes are TRBV7-9 and TRBJ1-1; D is unclear. This CDR3 is built from 12 residues. Trimming removed 1 base at V and 10 bases at J, with 10 bases between. In germline, CDR1 is SEHNR, CDR2 FQNEAQ (reference sequence). The CDR3: CASSLVGVGAFF. The CDR3 bases are TGTGCCAGCAGCTTAGTTGGGGTGGGAGCTTTCTTT.

The chain couples TRBV28 to TRBJ1-1; no clear D gene. Trimming shortened V by 1 base and J by 0 bases, and 9 bases separated the two germline ends. The CDR3 loop spans 15 amino acids. The germline V gene encodes CDR1 MDHEN and CDR2 SYDVKM. The CDR3 region has the DNA TGTGCCAGCAGTTTATTATTAGGAATGAACACTGAAGCTTTCTTT. It specifies CASSLLLGMNTEAFF.

This chain joins TRBV7-2 and TRBJ1-3; D ambiguous. This CDR3 has 15 residues. Trimming left V 3 bases short and J 4 bases short, with 13 bases between. Germline CDR1 and CDR2: SGHTA and FQGNSA. The CDR3 protein is CASSLVEGEGNTIYF. CDR3 coding DNA: TGTGCCAGCAGCTTGGTAGAGGGAGAAGGAAACACCATATATTTT.

V is TRBV15 and J is TRBJ2-7; the D gene is possibly TRBD1 (5 bases). The CDR3 covers 15 residues. The V and J ends lost 1 base and 0 bases respectively, with 10 bases between them. Germline values: CDR1 LNHNV, CDR2 YYDKDF (reference sequence). The CDR3 reads CATSRGKGPSYEQYF. The CDR3 nucleotides read TGTGCCACCAGCAGAGGGAAGGGGCCCTCCTACGAGCAGTACTTC. Filled out from reference TRBV15 and TRBJ2-7, the complete variable domain reads DAMVIQNPRYQVTQFGKPVTLSCSQTLNHNVMYWYQQKSSQAPKLLFHYYDKDFNNEADTPDNFQSRRPNTSFCFLDIRSPGLGDTAMYLCATSRGKGPSYEQYFGPGTRLTVT.

The chain employs TRBV11-2 and TRBJ2-7; TRBD1 aligns across 7 bases. The J segment lost 4 bases and the V segment lost 1 base, leaving 4 bases of the junction unmatched. This CDR3 has 14 amino acids. Germline loops: CDR1 SGHAT, CDR2 FQNNGV. The CDR3 DNA sequence: TGTGCCAGCAGCTTAGGACAGGGTTTGTACGAGCAGTACTTC. Its translation: CASSLGQGLYEQYF.

The V call is TRBV27, the J call TRBJ1-4, with no clear D. The CDR3 covers 10 residues. Trimming cost V 8 bases and J 4 bases, with 2 bases left between them. The germline gives CDR1 MNHEY, CDR2 SMNVEV (reference sequence). CDR3 in amino acids: CASGNEKLFF. The CDR3 nucleotides are TGTGCCAGCGGTAATGAAAAACTGTTTTTT.

The V and J genes are TRBV6-1 and TRBJ1-2, with D possibly matching TRBD1 (6 bases). Trimming left V 5 bases short and J 2 bases short, with 9 bases between. Germline CDR1 reads MNHNS; CDR2 reads SASEGT. This CDR3 has 13 amino acids. The DNA of the CDR3 is TGTGCCAGCAGTCTCAGGGGAAACTATGGCTACACCTTC. This gives the protein CASSLRGNYGYTF.

The chain combines TRBV4-2 with TRBJ2-3, with 9 bases fitting TRBD2. The CDR3 totals 15 residues. The J segment lost 5 bases and the V segment lost 0 bases, leaving 3 bases of the junction unmatched. Germline V lookup: CDR1 LGHNA, CDR2 YNFKEQ. CDR3 in amino acids: CASSQELAGKDTQYF. In DNA form, the CDR3 reads TGTGCCAGCAGCCAAGAGCTAGCGGGGAAAGATACGCAGTATTTT.

This clone was seen a handful of times. The chain links TRBV25-1 to TRBJ2-3; no clear D. The length of the CDR3 is 12 residues. The V end lost 5 bases, the J end lost 6 bases, and 9 bases lay between the germline ends. Per the germline V gene, CDR1 is MGHDK and CDR2 is SYGVNS. The CDR3 loop is CASSPGGDTQYF. Here the CDR3 DNA reads TGTGCCAGCAGTCCCGGTGGGGATACGCAGTATTTT.

Comments on this clone: At one end, the junction sequence differs from germline, possibly due to a read error. This chain joins TRBV2 and TRBJ2-1; no clear D. Germline V gene data show CDR1 as SNHLY and CDR2 as FYNNEI. There are 17 residues in the CDR3. As DNA, the CDR3 is TGTGCCAGCAGTGAAGAAGTAATCATCCAAACCTATAATGAGCAGTTCTTC. This translates into CASSEEVIIQTYNEQFF.

The chain carries TRBV4-3 and TRBJ1-2, with D tentatively TRBD1 (5 bases). Germline CDR1 is LGHNA and CDR2 is YSLEER. This CDR3 contains 16 residues. Trimming stripped 0 bases from V and 2 bases from J, with 13 bases between. For the CDR3, the DNA is TGCGCCAGCAGCCAAGATCGGTCAGGGCAAAACTATGGCTACACCTTC. This codes for CASSQDRSGQNYGYTF.

DNA of the CDR3: TGTGCCAGCGGAGGGGGGGAGGGCCGAAATACGCAGTATTTT. It encodes CASGGGEGRNTQYF. This chain uses TRBV2 with TRBJ2-3; possibly TRBD2 for D (7 bases). Trimming removed 8 bases at V and 7 bases at J, with 19 bases between. Germline assignment: CDR1 SNHLY and CDR2 FYNNEI. This CDR3 region has 14 residues.

The chain links TRBV4-2 to TRBJ2-7; D is uncertain. There are 14 residues in the CDR3. V lost 0 bases to trimming and J lost 3 bases, with 9 bases between them. The germline gives CDR1 LGHNA, CDR2 YNFKEQ. CDR3: CASSQENSYYEQYF. In DNA, the CDR3 is TGTGCCAGCAGCCAAGAGAATAGTTACTACGAGCAGTACTTC.

The chain recombines TRBV2 with TRBJ2-5, with TRBD2 matching over 10 bases. CDR3 length equals 14 residues. The germline V gene encodes CDR1 SNHLY and CDR2 FYNNEI. V dropped 9 bases and J dropped 4; count of bases not matched to a gene: 8. For the CDR3, the DNA is TGTGCCAGTCGTAGCGGGGGGCGGGGAGAGACCCAGTACTTC. It yields the protein CASRSGGRGETQYF.

The chain uses TRBV28 and TRBJ2-1, with a tentative D call TRBD2 (6 bases). This CDR3 region has 15 residues. The ends were cut back, 7 bases at V and 6 bases at J, with 19 bases in the middle. Germline CDR1 reads MDHEN; CDR2 reads SYDVKM. The CDR3: CASKSERAYSNEQFF. In DNA form, the CDR3 reads TGTGCCAGCAAGTCTGAGCGGGCATACAGCAATGAGCAGTTCTTC. Looking up the rest from reference TRBV28 and TRBJ2-1 gives the full variable domain: DVKVTQSSRYLVKRTGEKVFLECVQDMDHENMFWYRQDPGLGLRLIYFSYDVKMKEKGDIPEGYSVSREKKERFSLILESASTNQTSMYLCASKSERAYSNEQFFGPGTRLTVL.

The J gene is TRBJ2-6, the V gene TRBV7-3, with D possibly being TRBD1 (5 bases). V lost 2 bases to trimming and J lost 2 bases, with 10 bases between them. CDR1 and CDR2 (germline): SGHTA, FQGTGA. The CDR3 contains 16 residues. The CDR3 sequence: CASSLPDSAGANVLTF. The CDR3 DNA is TGTGCCAGCAGCTTACCCGACAGTGCTGGGGCCAACGTCCTGACTTTC. The entire variable domain, with the rest obtained from reference TRBV7-3 and TRBJ2-6, is as follows: GAGVSQTPSNKVTEKGKYVELRCDPISGHTALYWYRQSLGQGPEFLIYFQGTGAADDSGLPNDRFFAVRPEGSVSTLKIQRTERGDSAVYLCASSLPDSAGANVLTFGAGSRLTVL.

The CDR3 reads CASSQREGEPHNEQFF. The CDR3 nucleotides read TGCGCCAGCAGCCAAAGGGAGGGTGAGCCCCACAATGAGCAGTTCTTC. The chain is built from TRBV4-1 and TRBJ2-1; 7 bases fit TRBD2. V gave up 2 bases and J gave up 5 bases; unmatched junction bases: 9. The CDR3 spans 16 residues. Germline V CDR1 and CDR2: MGHRA, YSYEKL.